These T cell receptor beta chains were read from a single sample in a study of vaccination and CD4 T cells after COVID-19. TCRdb independently ran MiXCR on the PCR reads; one entry per CDR3 protein. The sample lists over 9,000 distinct CDR3 sequences, approximately 41% occurring once. Their specific antigens are unknown. Sequencing was done on a sample of CD4+ T cells from blood, cultured in vitro. The receptors here all came from a human donor who had recovered from COVID-19. Both conserved end residues are part of each CDR3. The D gene is left open where the match is weak. For some rows the clone size is stated as once, few or many, or as a class when expanded; others skip it.

>NA|TRBJ2-5|TRBV20-1|NA
TGCAGTGCTAGAGCCCTAGGCGGAGTATCTCGGGAGACCCAGTACTTC
CSARALGGVSRETQYF
>few|TRBJ1-1|TRBV19|NA
TGTGCCAGTAGGGCCTACGGGATCCAGGGGCCCGGGAGCACTGAAGCTTTCTTT
CASRAYGIQGPGSTEAFF
>NA|TRBJ2-3|TRBV6-1|TRBD2
TGTGCCAGCAGTATATTGCGACCGACTAGCGGGGGGAGGGATACGCAGTATTTT
CASSILRPTSGGRDTQYF
>few|TRBJ2-3|TRBV20-1|TRBD2
TGCAGTGCTAGAGATCGGGGGGGGCTGAGGGATACGCAGTATTTT
CSARDRGGLRDTQYF
>few|TRBJ2-5|TRBV21-1|NA
TGTGCCAGCAGGTCCGGACAGGCCCAAGAGACCCAGTACTTC
CASRSGQAQETQYF
>few|TRBJ2-3|TRBV7-2|TRBD2
TGTGCCAGCAGCTCTCCTAGCGGGAATACGCAGTATTTT
CASSSPSGNTQYF
>few|TRBJ2-4|TRBV6-5|TRBD1
TGTGCCAGCAGTTCCCCCGGGACAGGTCCCCGGAACATTCAGTACTTC
CASSSPGTGPRNIQYF
>NA|TRBJ2-3|TRBV20-1|TRBD2
TGCAGTGCTAGAGATTTAGCAGGGAGGGCAGATACGCAGTATTTT
CSARDLAGRADTQYF
>NA|TRBJ2-5|TRBV7-9|TRBD2
TGTGCCAGCAGCTTAGCTGAGCTAGCGGCGTACTTC
CASSLAELAAYF
>NA|TRBJ1-3|TRBV7-9|TRBD1
TGTGCCAGCAGCTTCCAACAGGGGGCCTCTGGAAACACCATATATTTT
CASSFQQGASGNTIYF
>once|TRBJ2-5|TRBV7-9|TRBD2
TGTGCCAGCAGCCGGACTAGCGGGGCCCTTGGGACCCAGTACTTC
CASSRTSGALGTQYF
>few|TRBJ1-4|TRBV19|NA
TGTGCCTCCAGCCCCGGGGGGTTTAATGAAAAACTGTTTTTT
CASSPGGFNEKLFF
>NA|TRBJ2-7|TRBV11-1|NA
TGTGCCAGCAGCACCCCCCATCAAGATGCCTACGAGCAGTACTTC
CASSTPHQDAYEQYF
>NA|TRBJ2-5|TRBV4-3|TRBD2
TGCGCCAGCAGCCAAGGCGCCGGGACTAATCAAGAGACCCAGTACTTC
CASSQGAGTNQETQYF
>few|TRBJ1-1|TRBV6-1|TRBD1
TGTGCCAGCAACGGACAGGGGGCGGGAGACACTGAAGCTTTCTTT
CASNGQGAGDTEAFF
>NA|TRBJ1-2|TRBV2|TRBD1
TGTGCCAGCAGAGGGACAGGCTCAAACTATGGCTACACCTTC
CASRGTGSNYGYTF
>NA|TRBJ2-5|TRBV7-9|NA
TGTGCCAGCAGCCACTCCCGGGACTCCGGAGAGACCCAGTACTTC
CASSHSRDSGETQYF
>few|TRBJ1-2|TRBV18|NA
TGTGCCAGCTCACCACCGACTGGTATAGGAGATGGCTACACCTTC
CASSPPTGIGDGYTF
>NA|TRBJ1-2|TRBV6-1|TRBD1
TGTGCCAGCAGCTCCCCAGGGGGCTACGGCTATGGCTACACCTTC
CASSSPGGYGYGYTF
>NA|TRBJ1-2|TRBV2|TRBD1
TGTGCCAGCAGGGAGACAGGGAACTATGGCTACACCTTC
CASRETGNYGYTF
>few|TRBJ1-1|TRBV2|TRBD1
TGTGCCAGCAAAAAGGAGTCAGGGGGGAACACTGAAGCTTTCTTT
CASKKESGGNTEAFF
>few|TRBJ2-3|TRBV6-2/TRBV6-3|NA
TGTGCCAGCGAAGACCCGGGACTTGGCACAGATACGCAGTATTTT
CASEDPGLGTDTQYF
>NA|TRBJ1-1|TRBV5-1|NA
TGCGCCAGCAGCTTGGGGACAGCATACACTGAAGCTTTCTTT
CASSLGTAYTEAFF
>NA|TRBJ2-7|TRBV28|TRBD1
TGTGCCAGCGGTAGTACGAACGACAGGGCTGGGGAGCAGTACTTC
CASGSTNDRAGEQYF
>NA|TRBJ1-6|TRBV7-2|NA
TGTGCCAGCAGCTTCTCGGGCCCTAATTCACCCCTCCACTTT
CASSFSGPNSPLHF
>NA|TRBJ2-5|TRBV7-9|TRBD1
TGTGCCAGCAGCGAAGACAGGGGGCGAGAGACCCAGTACTTC
CASSEDRGRETQYF
>once|TRBJ1-1|TRBV20-1|NA
TGCAGTGCTACCCACGGGGTAAACACTGAAGCTTTCTTT
CSATHGVNTEAFF
>NA|TRBJ2-5|TRBV5-1|NA
TGCGCCAGCAGCACGGGACGGACACAAGAGGCCCAGTACTTC
CASSTGRTQEAQYF
>NA|TRBJ2-1|TRBV19|TRBD2
TGTGCCAGTAGTATAGCGACTAGCGGGGGGTCTGAGCAGTTCTTC
CASSIATSGGSEQFF
>NA|TRBJ1-2|TRBV4-3|NA
TGCGCCAGCAGCCAAGAGTTCCGGGCCAAGGGTGGGGATGGCTACACCTTC
CASSQEFRAKGGDGYTF
>NA|TRBJ2-5|TRBV7-7|TRBD2
TGTGCCAGTAGCCCGCCCGGGGGGGCGGGTAAGACCCAGTACTTC
CASSPPGGAGKTQYF
>few|TRBJ1-4|TRBV20-1|TRBD1
TGCAGTGCTAGAGATCATCTGGGACAGGGGAATGAAAAACTGTTTTTT
CSARDHLGQGNEKLFF
>NA|TRBJ2-2|TRBV7-6|NA
TGTGCCAGCAGCTTAGCTCCCTCAGGGGCCGGGGAGCTGTTTTTT
CASSLAPSGAGELFF
>NA|TRBJ2-1|TRBV30|NA
TGTGCCTGGAGTTTCAATCAACTTAATGAGCAGTTCTTC
CAWSFNQLNEQFF
>few|TRBJ2-1|TRBV20-1|TRBD2
TGCAGTGCTATTTATTCCGGGACTAGGGACGACAATGAGCAGTTCTTC
CSAIYSGTRDDNEQFF
>few|TRBJ2-1|TRBV7-2|TRBD2
TGTGCCAGCAGCTTAGTTGCGGGGGGTAATGAGCAGTTCTTC
CASSLVAGGNEQFF
>NA|TRBJ2-5|TRBV7-9|TRBD2
TGTGCCAGCAGCTCGAGCGGGGATGAGACCCAGTACTTC
CASSSSGDETQYF
>NA|TRBJ1-2|TRBV24-1|NA
TGTGCCACCAGTGCCCAACCCGGGCGGGCAGGCCCAGGGGATTTTTATGGCTACACCTTC
CATSAQPGRAGPGDFYGYTF
>NA|TRBJ2-1|TRBV30|NA
TGTGCCTGGAGTGTGGCCGGCTGGGGGGAGCAGTTCTTC
CAWSVAGWGEQFF
>NA|TRBJ1-1|TRBV2|NA
TGTGCCAGCAGTGCCGCCGGGACTAGGGGTAACACTGAAGCTTTCTTT
CASSAAGTRGNTEAFF
>few|TRBJ2-3|TRBV7-9|NA
TGTGCCAGCAGCTCCGATGGGCAGGGGAGCACAGATACGCAGTATTTT
CASSSDGQGSTDTQYF
>NA|TRBJ1-2|TRBV12-3/TRBV12-4|TRBD1
TGTGCCAGCAGTCCCGGGACAGGGGGCTCCTATGGCTACACCTTC
CASSPGTGGSYGYTF
>medium-sized|TRBJ1-3|TRBV7-9|NA
TGTGCCAGCAGCTCAGATGGCGACACCATATATTTT
CASSSDGDTIYF
>NA|TRBJ2-5|TRBV5-1|TRBD2
TGCGCCAGCAGCCCGCCGGGACTAGCGTTCCAAGAGACCCAGTACTTC
CASSPPGLAFQETQYF
>NA|TRBJ1-1|TRBV12-3/TRBV12-4|NA
TGTGCCAGCAGAATAAAACAGGGGAACACTGAAGCTTTCTTT
CASRIKQGNTEAFF
>NA|TRBJ2-1|TRBV15|TRBD1
TGTGCCACCAGCACCGGGAGCAGGGGGCGAAACAATGAGCAGTTCTTC
CATSTGSRGRNNEQFF